These 29 T cell receptor beta chains originate from one sample sequenced in a study of graft-versus-host responses after intestinal transplantation. Sequencing used immunoSEQ multiplex PCR; TCRdb keeps in-frame clones, though not all of them. In the table there are 10,000 or so clones, less than 35% of which are singletons. The sample was alloreactive CD4+ T cells from a mixed lymphocyte reaction culture, taken before intestinal transplant. Subset: CFSE-low proliferating T cells sorted from approximately 6-day pre-transplant mixed lymphocyte reaction (GvH or HvG direction). These receptors originate from a human patient who received an intestinal transplant.

The CDR3 sequence: CASSMSASYYEQYF. The CDR3 coding sequence is TGTGCCAGCAGCATGTCTGCAAGTTACTACGAGCAGTACTTC. The chain is built from TRBV6-1 and TRBJ2-7, with D hard to call. The CDR3 contains 14 residues. CDR1 is MNHNS and CDR2 is SASEGT in the germline V gene. V lost 6 bases to trimming and J lost 3 bases, with 15 bases between them.

The V call is TRBV7-9, the J call TRBJ1-1, with no clear D. Germline V lookup: CDR1 SEHNR, CDR2 FQNEAQ (reference sequence). Trimming cost V 3 bases and J 6 bases, with 11 bases left between them. The CDR3 sequence is 13 residues long. The DNA of the CDR3 is TGTGCCAGCAGCTTGGCGATGGGGTCTGAAGCTTTCTTT. This translates into CASSLAMGSEAFF.

The chain joins TRBV5-1 to TRBJ2-7; no clear D. CDR3 length: 12 residues. Germline values: CDR1 SGHRS, CDR2 YFSETQ. Trimming stripped 4 bases from V and 3 bases from J, with 8 bases between. Here the CDR3 reads CASSHPDYEQYF. DNA for the CDR3: TGCGCCAGCAGCCATCCGGACTACGAGCAGTACTTC.

This clone was seen once. This chain joins TRBV25-1 and TRBJ2-1; 12 positions match TRBD2. Germline loops: CDR1 MGHDK, CDR2 SYGVNS. The J segment lost 6 bases and the V segment lost 7 bases, leaving 13 bases of the junction unmatched. The CDR3 is 17 residues long. The CDR3 sequence: CASTGLAGGASINEQFF. CDR3 DNA: TGTGCCAGCACAGGTCTAGCGGGAGGGGCTTCGATCAATGAGCAGTTCTTC.

This clone appeared a few times. The chain links TRBV2 to TRBJ2-7, with D possibly TRBD2 on 7 matching bases. The V end lost 5 bases, the J end lost 3 bases, and 14 bases lay between the germline ends. The CDR3 covers 14 residues. Germline V CDR1 and CDR2: SNHLY, FYNNEI. CDR3 DNA: TGTGCCAGCAGTTCAGCGGGACACCTCTACGAGCAGTACTTC. Translating it yields CASSSAGHLYEQYF.

This rearrangement joins TRBV4-1 to TRBJ2-3; 7 bases line up with TRBD2. Per the germline V gene, CDR1 is MGHRA and CDR2 is YSYEKL. The CDR3 covers 19 residues. With 0 bases clipped from V and 3 bases from J, the junction kept 15 bases outside the gene matches. The CDR3 loop reads CASSQEGEGAGAGTDTQYF. The CDR3 DNA follows: TGCGCCAGCAGCCAAGAGGGAGAAGGGGCGGGAGCAGGAACAGATACGCAGTATTTT.

J is TRBJ2-7 and V is TRBV27; no reliable D call. There are 15 residues in the CDR3. Trimming removed 3 bases at V and 0 bases at J, with 12 bases between. Looked up from germline, CDR1 is MNHEY and CDR2 is SMNVEV (reference sequence). CDR3: CASSLTRTSSYEQYF. The DNA for the CDR3 is TGTGCCAGCAGTTTGACTCGGACGAGCTCCTACGAGCAGTACTTC.

The genes are TRBV7-6 and TRBJ2-2; D is tentatively TRBD1 or TRBD2 (6 bases each). The length of the CDR3 is 15 residues. The germline V gene has CDR1 SGHVS and CDR2 FNYEAQ. The ends were cut back, 5 bases at V and 8 bases at J, with 18 bases in the middle. Here the CDR3 reads CASSPGGRPGGELFF. CDR3 nucleotide sequence: TGTGCCAGCAGCCCCGGGGGCAGACCGGGTGGGGAGCTGTTTTTT.

The V call is TRBV27, the J call TRBJ1-2; D perhaps matches TRBD1 (6 bases). This CDR3 is built from 15 residues. Germline V gene data show CDR1 as MNHEY and CDR2 as SMNVEV (reference sequence). The V end was cut by 3 bases, the J end by 4 bases, with 15 bases between. The CDR3 protein is CASSLEGGFSYGYTF. The CDR3, as DNA: TGTGCCAGCAGTTTGGAGGGGGGGTTTAGCTATGGCTACACCTTC.

Comment on this clone: One end of the junction fails to match germline, which may point to a read error. V and J are TRBV27 and TRBJ2-2, with D maybe TRBD1 (5 bases). Germline lookup yields CDR1 MNHEY and CDR2 SMNVEV (reference sequence). The CDR3 sequence is 15 residues long. In DNA form, the CDR3 reads TGTGCCAGCAGTTTGTCCGCAGGGAACCCCGGGGAGCTGTTTTTT. Amino acid sequence: CASSLSAGNPGELFF.

The rearrangement links TRBV6-8 to TRBJ2-7; the D is unclear. The V end was cut by 5 bases, the J end by 3 bases, with 17 bases between. The germline V gene has CDR1 MNHGY and CDR2 SAAAGT. The CDR3 extends over 15 amino acids. As DNA, the CDR3 is TGTGCCAGCAGTGAAAGTCGGTCTGGAAACTACGAGCAGTACTTC. This sequence encodes CASSESRSGNYEQYF.

V usage is TRBV27 and J usage is TRBJ2-1; 11 bases match TRBD2. Germline V lookup: CDR1 MNHEY, CDR2 SMNVEV (reference sequence). With 7 bases clipped from V and 0 bases from J, the junction kept 2 bases outside the gene matches. This CDR3 contains 15 residues. The CDR3 DNA reads TGTGCCAGCACAACTAGCGGGAGCTCCTACAATGAGCAGTTCTTC. Its translation: CASTTSGSSYNEQFF.

This chain connects TRBV5-1 to TRBJ2-7, with D hard to call. This CDR3 region has 14 residues. The V and J ends lost 2 bases and 6 bases respectively, with 15 bases between them. Germline assignment: CDR1 SGHRS and CDR2 YFSETQ. The CDR3 DNA sequence: TGCGCCAGCAGCTTCTTGGGCAGGAATGGCGAGCAGTACTTC. Residues: CASSFLGRNGEQYF.

A few counts support this clone. The V and J genes are TRBV4-3 and TRBJ1-1; D unresolved. The germline V and J ends were trimmed by 2 bases and 5 bases, with 15 bases remaining between them. Germline CDR1 is LGHNA and CDR2 is YSLEER. The CDR3 is 15 amino acids. CDR3 nucleotides: TGCGCCAGCAGCCAATTGGAGATGGACGGGACTGAAGCTTTCTTT. This gives the protein CASSQLEMDGTEAFF.

This rearrangement joins TRBV5-4 to TRBJ2-5; no definite D call. This CDR3 spans 14 amino acids. Trimming removed 1 base at V and 2 bases at J, with 9 bases between. From germline, CDR1 is SGHNT and CDR2 YYREEE (reference sequence). CDR3 protein: CASSLLGSQETQYF. The CDR3 nucleotides read TGTGCCAGCAGCTTGTTAGGAAGTCAAGAGACCCAGTACTTC.

This clone turned up a few times. The V call is TRBV9, the J call TRBJ2-7, with no clear D. The germline V and J ends were trimmed by 4 bases and 4 bases, with 9 bases remaining between them. CDR1 SGDLS and CDR2 YYNGEE come from the germline V gene. This CDR3 contains 12 residues. The CDR3 bases are TGTGCCAGCAGCCAAGATGGGTACGAGCAGTACTTC. The encoded protein is CASSQDGYEQYF.

This clone was picked up a small number of times. The chain couples TRBV29-1 to TRBJ1-2, with D possibly TRBD1 on 5 matching bases. Trimming pared 3 bases from V and 2 bases from J, leaving 10 bases between. CDR3 length: 13 amino acids. The germline CDR1 and CDR2 sequences are SQVTM and ANQGSEA. CDR3 loop: CSVEGGTNYGYTF. The CDR3 DNA sequence: TGCAGCGTTGAGGGGGGTACGAACTATGGCTACACCTTC.

By share, this clone ranks as large. V and J are TRBV27 and TRBJ2-7, with a tentative D call TRBD2 (5 bases). CDR1 MNHEY and CDR2 SMNVEV come from the germline V gene (reference sequence). The CDR3 loop spans 15 amino acids. V shed 5 bases and J shed 7 bases, with 21 bases lying between them. The CDR3 is CASSPSYGASGEQYF. The CDR3 nucleotides are TGTGCCAGCAGTCCCTCCTACGGCGCCTCGGGAGAGCAGTACTTC.

This clone showed up just a few times. This rearrangement joins TRBV2 to TRBJ1-1, with D uncertain. The germline V and J ends were trimmed by 9 bases and 1 base, with 21 bases remaining between them. This CDR3 is 16 amino acids long. Germline V lookup: CDR1 SNHLY, CDR2 FYNNEI. This CDR3 is CARTLRRGRENTEAFF. The CDR3 DNA follows: TGTGCCAGGACCCTCCGCCGGGGAAGGGAGAACACTGAAGCTTTCTTT.

This clone was detected a few times. The chain combines TRBV6-1 with TRBJ2-1; D may be TRBD2 (5 bases). Per the germline V gene, CDR1 is MNHNS and CDR2 is SASEGT. The CDR3 contains 15 residues. Trimming pared 3 bases from V and 0 bases from J, leaving 9 bases between. The CDR3 DNA reads as TGTGCCAGCAGTGAGAGCGGAAGCTCCTACAATGAGCAGTTCTTC. Protein: CASSESGSSYNEQFF.

This clone occurred a few times. The chain carries TRBV27 and TRBJ2-4, with a possible D match to TRBD1 (6 bases). Trimming left V 5 bases short and J 9 bases short, with 14 bases between. Germline V gene lookup returns CDR1 MNHEY and CDR2 SMNVEV (reference sequence). CDR3 size: 13 residues. CDR3 in DNA: TGTGCCAGCAGTGCTTTAGGACAGCCCATTCAGTACTTC. Encoded protein: CASSALGQPIQYF.

The rearrangement joins TRBV6-6 to TRBJ2-1, with a weak D call TRBD1 (6 bases). Germline V gene data show CDR1 as MNHNY and CDR2 as SVGAGI (reference sequence). This CDR3 is built from 12 residues. V was pared by 4 bases and J by 10 bases, with 11 bases between. CDR3 sequence reads: CASSFGRGEQFF. The CDR3 DNA reads as TGTGCCAGCAGTTTTGGAAGGGGGGAGCAGTTCTTC.

The gene calls are TRBV7-2 and TRBJ2-1; D possibly corresponds to TRBD2 (5 bases). V lost 3 bases and J 4 bases, leaving 13 bases between the germline ends. This CDR3 comprises 15 residues. Germline V gene data show CDR1 as SGHTA and CDR2 as FQGNSA. The CDR3 region is CASSFVGSPYNEQFF. The CDR3 region has the DNA TGTGCCAGCAGCTTTGTGGGGAGCCCTTACAATGAGCAGTTCTTC.

The rearrangement links TRBV10-2 to TRBJ2-3; TRBD2 matches 7 bases. Looked up from germline, CDR1 is WSHSY and CDR2 is SAAADI. The CDR3 sequence is 14 residues long. J was trimmed by 1 base and V by 6 bases; bases with no gene match: 4. CDR3 DNA: TGCGCCAGCAGCGTCCTAGCGGGCACAGATACGCAGTATTTT. This gives the protein CASSVLAGTDTQYF.

This clone was seen a few times. V is TRBV28 and J is TRBJ2-7, with 8 bases aligning to TRBD2. The CDR3 contains 14 residues. Per germline, CDR1 MDHEN and CDR2 SYDVKM. Trimming took 0 bases from V and 5 from J; bases not matched to a gene: 3. The CDR3 sequence: CASSLWSGGDEQYF. The CDR3 DNA reads as TGTGCCAGCAGTTTATGGTCGGGGGGGGACGAGCAGTACTTC.

The rearrangement joins TRBV4-1 to TRBJ1-5; D remains unclear. The germline V gene has CDR1 MGHRA and CDR2 YSYEKL. Trimming stripped 1 base from V and 5 bases from J, with 6 bases between. This CDR3 region has 13 residues. This CDR3 is CASSQGQYQPQHF. The CDR3 nucleotides are TGCGCCAGCAGCCAAGGTCAATATCAGCCCCAGCATTTT.

The chain links TRBV27 to TRBJ2-7; D call uncertain. V was trimmed by 9 bases and J by 4 bases, leaving 25 bases between them. This CDR3 region has 16 residues. From germline, CDR1 is MNHEY and CDR2 SMNVEV (reference sequence). In DNA, the CDR3 is TGTGCCAGTTTTTTTTTCAAGCAGAAGACGGCATACGAGCAGTACTTC. Amino acid sequence: CASFFFKQKTAYEQYF.

The chain uses TRBV5-1 and TRBJ1-1; a possible D gene is TRBD1 (5 bases). The CDR3 loop spans 13 amino acids. The germline gives CDR1 SGHRS, CDR2 YFSETQ. V lost 0 bases to trimming and J lost 8 bases, with 11 bases between them. In DNA form, the CDR3 reads TGCGCCAGCAGCTTGGGAGGGGCGGCAGAAGCTTTCTTT. It specifies CASSLGGAAEAFF.

This clone is termed medium-sized. The chain carries TRBV9 and TRBJ2-7; TRBD2 matches 8 bases. The CDR3 has 15 amino acids. Germline CDR1 is SGDLS and CDR2 is YYNGEE. V was pared by 2 bases and J by 2 bases, with 6 bases of the junction left unmatched. CDR3 DNA sequence: TGTGCCAGCAGCGTTGGTCTAGCGGGTGCCTACGAGCAGTACTTC. This translates into CASSVGLAGAYEQYF.